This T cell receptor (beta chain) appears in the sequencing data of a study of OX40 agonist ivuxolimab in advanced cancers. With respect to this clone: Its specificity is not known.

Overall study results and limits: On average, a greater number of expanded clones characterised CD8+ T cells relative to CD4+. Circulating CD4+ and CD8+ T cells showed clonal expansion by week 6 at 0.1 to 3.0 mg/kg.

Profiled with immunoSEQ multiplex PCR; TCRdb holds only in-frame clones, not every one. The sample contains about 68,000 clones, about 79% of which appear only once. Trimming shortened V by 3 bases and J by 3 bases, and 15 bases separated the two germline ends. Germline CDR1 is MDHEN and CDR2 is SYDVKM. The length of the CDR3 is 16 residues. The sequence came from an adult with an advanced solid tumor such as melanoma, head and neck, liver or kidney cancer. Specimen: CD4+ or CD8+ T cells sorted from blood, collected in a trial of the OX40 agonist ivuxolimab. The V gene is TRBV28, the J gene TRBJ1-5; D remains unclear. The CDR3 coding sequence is TGTGCCAGCAGTTTGATTGCCAGGATTAACAATCAGCCCCAGCATTTT. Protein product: CASSLIARINNQPQHF. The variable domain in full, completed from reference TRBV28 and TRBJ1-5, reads DVKVTQSSRYLVKRTGEKVFLECVQDMDHENMFWYRQDPGLGLRLIYFSYDVKMKEKGDIPEGYSVSREKKERFSLILESASTNQTSMYLCASSLIARINNQPQHFGDGTRLSIL.